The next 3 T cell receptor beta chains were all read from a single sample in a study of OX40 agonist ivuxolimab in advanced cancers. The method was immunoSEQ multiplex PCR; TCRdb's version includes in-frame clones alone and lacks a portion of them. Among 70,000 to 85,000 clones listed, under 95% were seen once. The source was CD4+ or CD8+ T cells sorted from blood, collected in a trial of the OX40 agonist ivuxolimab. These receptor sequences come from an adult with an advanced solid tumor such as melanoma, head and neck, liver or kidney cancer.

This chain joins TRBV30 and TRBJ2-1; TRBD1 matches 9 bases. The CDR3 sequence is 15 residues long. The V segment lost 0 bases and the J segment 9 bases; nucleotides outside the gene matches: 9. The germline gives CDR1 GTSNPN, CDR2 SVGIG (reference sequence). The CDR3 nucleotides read TGTGCCTGGAGTGTACAGGGACAGGGTAAGGGTGAGCAGTTCTTC. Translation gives CAWSVQGQGKGEQFF. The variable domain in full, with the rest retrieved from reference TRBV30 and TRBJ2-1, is SQTIHQWPATLVQPVGSPLSLECTVEGTSNPNLYWYRQAAGRGLQLLFYSVGIGQISSEVPQNLSASRPQDRQFILSSKKLLLSDSGFYLCAWSVQGQGKGEQFFGPGTRLTVL.

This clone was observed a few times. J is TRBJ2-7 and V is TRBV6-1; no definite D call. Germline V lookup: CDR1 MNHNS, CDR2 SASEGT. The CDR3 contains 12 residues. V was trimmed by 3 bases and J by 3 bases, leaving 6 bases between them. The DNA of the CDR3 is TGTGCCAGCAGTGATTACGGCTACGAGCAGTACTTC. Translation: CASSDYGYEQYF.

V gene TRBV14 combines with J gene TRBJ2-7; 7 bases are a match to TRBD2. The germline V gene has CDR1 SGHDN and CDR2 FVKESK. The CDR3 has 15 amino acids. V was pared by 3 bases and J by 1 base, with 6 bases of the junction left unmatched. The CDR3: CASSHGTGGSYEQYF. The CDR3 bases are TGTGCCAGCAGCCATGGGACGGGGGGTTCCTACGAGCAGTACTTC. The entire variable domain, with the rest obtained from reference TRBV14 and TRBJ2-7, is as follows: EAGVTQFPSHSVIEKGQTVTLRCDPISGHDNLYWYRRVMGKEIKFLLHFVKESKQDESGMPNNRFLAERTGGTYSTLKVQPAELEDSGVYFCASSHGTGGSYEQYFGPGTRLTVT.